These 9 T cell receptor beta chains came from one sample sequenced in a study of identical twins (dated by TCRdb to about 2016). Preparation of the library involved 5' RACE. Sequenced using an Illumina HiSeq 2000. The raw public data were reprocessed by TCRdb itself: fastp quality trimming at Q25, MiXCR clonotype calling, in-frame beta chains only. Records with the same CDR3 protein are collapsed into one entry carrying the most frequent genes and DNA. The sample table contains about 660,000 distinct CDR3 sequences; only one count was recorded for about 9.4% of them. The ten largest account for approximately 0.89% of the sample. This sample was shared with a second study, whose subject was yellow fever vaccine responses in identical twins.

Material: PBMCs. The receptors originated from a woman younger than 30 in good health.

The J gene is TRBJ1-4, the V gene TRBV4-3; D is ambiguous. Germline V CDR1 and CDR2: LGHNA, YSLEER. The CDR3 spans 15 residues. Trimming shortened V by 0 bases and J by 4 bases, and 9 bases separated the two germline ends. The CDR3 sequence: CASSQDGRNNEKLFF. CDR3 bases: TGCGCCAGCAGCCAAGATGGACGGAATAATGAAAAACTGTTTTTT.

This clonotype was detected a few times. This rearrangement joins TRBV27 to TRBJ1-2; D is undetermined. Trimming took 6 bases from V and 5 from J, leaving 13 bases between them. Per germline, CDR1 MNHEY and CDR2 SMNVEV (reference sequence). The CDR3 has 13 amino acids. CDR3 DNA sequence: TGTGCCAGCAGCCTGGGAGAGCTTTATGGCTACACCTTC. The encoded protein is CASSLGELYGYTF.

This clonotype was observed a handful of times. The rearrangement joins TRBV10-3 to TRBJ2-7; D perhaps matches TRBD2 (5 bases). The CDR3 is 14 residues long. In germline, CDR1 is ENHRY, CDR2 SYGVKD. The V gene lost 3 bases and the J gene lost 2 bases, with 11 bases spanning the gap. Written as DNA, the CDR3 is TGTGCCATCAGTGAAGGCCAGCGGACCTACGAGCAGTACTTC. Protein: CAISEGQRTYEQYF.

The V call is TRBV7-6, the J call TRBJ2-7, with 12 bases lining up with TRBD2. The V gene's germline CDR1 is SGHVS and CDR2 FNYEAQ. The CDR3 contains 16 residues. Trimming took 1 base from V and 5 from J; bases not matched to a gene: 6. CDR3 in DNA: TGTGCCAGCAGCTTAGAGACTAGCGGGAGTTTCCACGAGCAGTACTTC. Its protein is CASSLETSGSFHEQYF.

As for this clonotype: A read error is likely, as this CDR3 ends without the conserved phenylalanine or tryptophan. The V call is TRBV20-1, the J call TRBJ2-7, with TRBD1 identical over 7 bases. This CDR3 has 13 amino acids. Germline trimming cut 6 bases from V and 2 bases from J; bases unmatched to any gene: 7. The V gene's germline CDR1 is DFQATT and CDR2 SNEGSKA (reference sequence). DNA for the CDR3: TGCAGTGCAAACCGACAGGGTACCTACGAGCAGTACTCC. It codes for CSANRQGTYEQYS.

This clonotype has ten or more counts. V gene TRBV3-1 combines with J gene TRBJ1-1, with no clear D. This CDR3 spans 16 amino acids. Germline V lookup: CDR1 LGHDT, CDR2 YNNKEL (reference sequence). Trimming removed 1 base from V and 1 base from J, with 13 bases in between. The chain's CDR3 is CASSQGSRPTNTEAFF. In DNA, the CDR3 is TGTGCCAGCAGCCAAGGGAGTAGGCCTACGAACACTGAAGCTTTCTTT.

This clonotype came up a few times. The chain is built from TRBV15 and TRBJ2-7; the D is unclear. CDR1 and CDR2 (germline): LNHNV, YYDKDF (reference sequence). This CDR3 spans 13 amino acids. Between the trimmed V and J ends, which lost 3 bases and 1 base, there was a span of 7 bases. This CDR3 reads CATSSRNSYEQYF. Here the CDR3 DNA reads TGTGCCACCAGCAGCCGAAATTCCTACGAGCAGTACTTC.

The chain recombines TRBV5-1 with TRBJ2-2; the D is unclear. Deletions cut 4 bases from V and 6 bases from J, with 19 bases between. CDR1 and CDR2 (germline): SGHRS, YFSETQ. CDR3 length: 16 amino acids. For the CDR3, the DNA is TGCGCCAGCAGCACCCGGGCTCAGAGGCCCTCCGGGGAGCTGTTTTTT. It specifies CASSTRAQRPSGELFF. The full variable domain, with the rest looked up from reference TRBV5-1 and TRBJ2-2, is KAGVTQTPRYLIKTRGQQVTLSCSPISGHRSVSWYQQTPGQGLQFLFEYFSETQRNKGNFPGRFSGRQFSNSRSEMNVSTLELGDSALYLCASSTRAQRPSGELFFGEGSRLTVL.

This clonotype has more than one count but fewer than ten. The chain carries TRBV11-2 and TRBJ2-5; no definite D call. Germline CDR1 SGHAT, CDR2 FQNNGV. The CDR3 extends over 13 amino acids. Trimming pared 0 bases from V and 3 bases from J, leaving 5 bases between. CDR3 sequence: CASSLDLKETQYF. The CDR3 coding sequence is TGTGCCAGCAGCTTAGACTTAAAAGAGACCCAGTACTTC.